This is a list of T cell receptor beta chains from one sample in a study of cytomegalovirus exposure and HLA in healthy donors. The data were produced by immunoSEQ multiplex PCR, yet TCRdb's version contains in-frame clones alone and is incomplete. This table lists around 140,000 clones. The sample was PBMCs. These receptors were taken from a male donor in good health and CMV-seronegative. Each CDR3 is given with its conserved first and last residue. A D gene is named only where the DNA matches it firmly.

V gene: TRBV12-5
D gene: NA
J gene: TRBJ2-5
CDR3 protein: CASGPAPQYF
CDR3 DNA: TGTGCCTCAGGTCCCGCCCCCCAGTACTTC

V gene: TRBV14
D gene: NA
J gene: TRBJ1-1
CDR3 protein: CASSRIAGVFTEAFF
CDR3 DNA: TGTGCCAGCAGTCGAATTGCAGGGGTTTTCACTGAAGCTTTCTTT

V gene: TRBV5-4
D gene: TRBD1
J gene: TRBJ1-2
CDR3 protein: CASSSPLSTGQGFGYTF
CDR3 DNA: TGTGCCAGCAGCTCACCCCTCTCGACGGGACAGGGCTTTGGCTACACCTTC

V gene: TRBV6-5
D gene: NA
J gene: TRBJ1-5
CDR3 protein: CASSYGVGNQPQHF
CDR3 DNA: TGTGCCAGCAGTTACGGAGTGGGCAATCAGCCCCAGCATTTT

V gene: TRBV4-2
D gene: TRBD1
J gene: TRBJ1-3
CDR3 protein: CASSHLTGQGAGNTIYF
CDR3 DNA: TGTGCCAGCAGCCATCTGACGGGACAGGGAGCTGGAAACACCATATATTTT

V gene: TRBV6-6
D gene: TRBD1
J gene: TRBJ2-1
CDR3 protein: CASSSRQGVNNEQFF
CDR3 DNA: TGTGCCAGCAGTTCGCGGCAGGGGGTCAACAATGAGCAGTTCTTC

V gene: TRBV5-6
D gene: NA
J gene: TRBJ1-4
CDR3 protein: CASSPFGLGEKLFF
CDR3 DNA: TGTGCCAGCAGCCCTTTTGGACTTGGGGAAAAACTGTTTTTT

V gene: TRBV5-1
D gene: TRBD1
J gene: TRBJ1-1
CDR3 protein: CASSLETTGTEAFF
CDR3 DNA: TGCGCCAGCAGCTTGGAGACGACAGGGACTGAAGCTTTCTTT

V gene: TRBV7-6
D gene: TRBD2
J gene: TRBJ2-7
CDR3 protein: CASSLKREGFSYEQYF
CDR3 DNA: TGTGCCAGCAGCTTAAAACGGGAGGGATTCTCCTACGAGCAGTACTTC

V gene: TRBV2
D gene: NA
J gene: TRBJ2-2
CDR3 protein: CASSPEGEFGGELFF
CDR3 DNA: TGTGCCAGCAGTCCCGAGGGGGAGTTCGGCGGGGAGCTGTTTTTT

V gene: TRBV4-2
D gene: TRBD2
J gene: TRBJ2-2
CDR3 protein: CASSPLLSGSSRAGELFF
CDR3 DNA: TGTGCCAGCAGCCCCCTGCTGAGCGGGAGTAGCCGGGCCGGGGAGCTGTTTTTT

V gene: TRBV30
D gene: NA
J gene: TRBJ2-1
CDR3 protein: CAWRGMAGLNEQFF
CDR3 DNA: TGTGCCTGGAGGGGAATGGCGGGACTTAATGAGCAGTTCTTC

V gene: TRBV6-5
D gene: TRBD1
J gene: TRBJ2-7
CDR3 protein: CASSTNRGSDEQYF
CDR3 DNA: TGTGCCAGCAGCACTAACAGGGGATCAGACGAGCAGTACTTC

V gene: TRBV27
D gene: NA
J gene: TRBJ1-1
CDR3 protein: CASSEQGWTEAFF
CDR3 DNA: TGTGCCAGCAGTGAACAGGGATGGACTGAAGCTTTCTTT

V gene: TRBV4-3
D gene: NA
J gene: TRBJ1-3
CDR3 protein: CASSQDRSIGNTIYF
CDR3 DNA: TGCGCCAGCAGCCAAGATAGAAGTATCGGAAACACCATATATTTT

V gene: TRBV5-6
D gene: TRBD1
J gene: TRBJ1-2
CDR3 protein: CASSRGTGGVGYTF
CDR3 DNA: TGTGCCAGCAGCCGGGGGACAGGGGGGGTTGGCTACACCTTC

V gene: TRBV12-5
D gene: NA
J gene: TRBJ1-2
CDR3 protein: CASGSGSQSNYGYTF
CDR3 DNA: TGTGCTAGTGGTTCCGGGAGCCAAAGCAACTATGGCTACACCTTC

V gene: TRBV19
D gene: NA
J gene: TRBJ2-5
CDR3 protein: CASRPQGKGEETQYF
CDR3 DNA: TGTGCCAGTAGACCCCAGGGGAAAGGAGAAGAGACCCAGTACTTC

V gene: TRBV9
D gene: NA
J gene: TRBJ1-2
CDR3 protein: CASSVSQSYGYTF
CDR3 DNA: TGTGCCAGCAGCGTATCACAGTCCTATGGCTACACCTTC

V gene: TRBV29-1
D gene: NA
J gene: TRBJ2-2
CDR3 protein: CSASPGVTNTGELFF
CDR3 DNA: TGCAGCGCCAGTCCAGGGGTAACAAACACCGGGGAGCTGTTTTTT

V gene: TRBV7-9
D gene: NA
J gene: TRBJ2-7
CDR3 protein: CASSTRTAYEQYF
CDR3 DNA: TGTGCCAGCAGCACCCGGACAGCCTACGAGCAGTACTTC

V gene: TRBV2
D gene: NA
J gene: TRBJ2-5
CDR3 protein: CASSLSYQETQYF
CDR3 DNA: TGTGCCAGCAGTTTGTCCTACCAAGAGACCCAGTACTTC

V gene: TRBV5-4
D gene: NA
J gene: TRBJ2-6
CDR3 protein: CASSLAAQSGANVLTF
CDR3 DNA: TGTGCCAGCAGCTTGGCCGCACAGTCTGGGGCCAACGTCCTGACTTTC

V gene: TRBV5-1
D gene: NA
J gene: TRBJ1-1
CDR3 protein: CASSPGKNTEAFF
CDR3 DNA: TGCGCCAGCAGCCCGGGGAAAAACACTGAAGCTTTCTTT

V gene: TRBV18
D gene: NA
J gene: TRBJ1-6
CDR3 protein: CASSPSQTLGSPLHF
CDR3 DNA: TGTGCCAGCTCACCATCACAGACCCTTGGGTCACCCCTCCACTTT

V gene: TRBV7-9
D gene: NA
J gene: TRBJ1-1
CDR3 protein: CASSLGPNRNTEAFF
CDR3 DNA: TGTGCCAGCAGCTTAGGTCCTAACCGGAACACTGAAGCTTTCTTT

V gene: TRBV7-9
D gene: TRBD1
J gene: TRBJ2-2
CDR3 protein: CASSSRPGTENTGELFF
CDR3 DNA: TGTGCCAGCAGCTCGAGACCCGGGACAGAGAACACCGGGGAGCTGTTTTTT

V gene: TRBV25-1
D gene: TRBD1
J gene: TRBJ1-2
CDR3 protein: CASSSIYGTGDGYTF
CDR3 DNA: TGTGCCAGCAGCTCAATCTACGGGACAGGAGATGGCTACACCTTC

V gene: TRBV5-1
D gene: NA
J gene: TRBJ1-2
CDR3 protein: CASSLGQGVNYGYTF
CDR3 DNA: TGCGCCAGCAGCTTGGGGCAGGGCGTTAATTATGGCTACACCTTC

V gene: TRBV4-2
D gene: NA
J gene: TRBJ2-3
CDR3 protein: CASSQVVGGTDTQYF
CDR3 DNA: TGTGCCAGCAGCCAAGTTGTCGGGGGCACAGATACGCAGTATTTT

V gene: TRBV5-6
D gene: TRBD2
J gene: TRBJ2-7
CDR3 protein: CASSRTSGSDEQYF
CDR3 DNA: TGTGCCAGCAGCCGGACTAGCGGGAGTGACGAGCAGTACTTC

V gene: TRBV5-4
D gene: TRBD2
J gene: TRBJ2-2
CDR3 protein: CASSLGPSGGAIGELFF
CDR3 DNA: TGTGCCAGCAGCTTGGGGCCTAGCGGGGGGGCCATCGGGGAGCTGTTTTTT

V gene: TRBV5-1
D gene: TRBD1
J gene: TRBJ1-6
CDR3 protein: CASSHKFSGQSSYNSPLHF
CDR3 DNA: TGCGCCAGCAGCCATAAATTCTCGGGACAGAGCTCCTATAATTCACCCCTCCACTTT

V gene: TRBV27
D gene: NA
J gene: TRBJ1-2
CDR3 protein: CASSLRGREGYGYTF
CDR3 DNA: TGTGCCAGCAGTTTACGAGGCAGGGAGGGGTATGGCTACACCTTC

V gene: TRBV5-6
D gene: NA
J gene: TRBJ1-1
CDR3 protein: CASSFKTEAFF
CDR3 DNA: TGTGCCAGCAGCTTCAAAACTGAAGCTTTCTTT

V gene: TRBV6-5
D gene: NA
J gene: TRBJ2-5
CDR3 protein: CASRLGETQYF
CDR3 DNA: TGTGCCAGCAGGCTAGGAGAGACCCAGTACTTC

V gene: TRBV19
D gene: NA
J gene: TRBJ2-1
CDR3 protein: CASSSQQGFSYNEQFF
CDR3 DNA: TGTGCCAGTAGTTCTCAGCAGGGCTTCTCCTACAATGAGCAGTTCTTC

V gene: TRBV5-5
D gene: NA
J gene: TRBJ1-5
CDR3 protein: CASSLEQGNQPQHF
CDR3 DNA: TGTGCCAGCAGCTTGGAACAGGGCAATCAGCCCCAGCATTTT

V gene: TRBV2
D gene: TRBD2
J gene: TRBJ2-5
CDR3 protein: CASRGSGGPTETQYF
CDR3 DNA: TGTGCCAGCCGGGGAAGCGGGGGCCCCACGGAGACCCAGTACTTC

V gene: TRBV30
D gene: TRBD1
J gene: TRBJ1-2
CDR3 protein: CAWKKGAHGYTF
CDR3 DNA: TGTGCCTGGAAGAAGGGGGCGCACGGCTACACCTTC

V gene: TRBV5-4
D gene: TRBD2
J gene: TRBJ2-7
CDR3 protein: CASSLSASGSYEQYF
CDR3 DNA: TGTGCCAGCAGCTTGTCAGCTAGCGGTTCCTACGAGCAGTACTTC

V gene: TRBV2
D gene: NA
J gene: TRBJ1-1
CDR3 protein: CASSGTEAFF
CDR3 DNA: TGTGCCAGCAGCGGCACTGAAGCTTTCTTT

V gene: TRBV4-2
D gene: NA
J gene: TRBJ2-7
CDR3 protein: CASSQDQSNSYEQYF
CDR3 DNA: TGTGCCAGCAGCCAAGACCAATCAAACTCCTACGAGCAGTACTTC

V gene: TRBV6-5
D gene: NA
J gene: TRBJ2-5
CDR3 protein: CASSYWGGGQETQYF
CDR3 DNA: TGTGCCAGCAGTTACTGGGGGGGCGGCCAAGAGACCCAGTACTTC

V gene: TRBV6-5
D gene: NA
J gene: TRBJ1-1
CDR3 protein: CASRKTVNTEAFF
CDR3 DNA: TGTGCCAGCAGAAAGACAGTGAACACTGAAGCTTTCTTT

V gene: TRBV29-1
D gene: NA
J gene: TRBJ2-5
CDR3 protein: CSARGRESLETQYF
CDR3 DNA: TGCAGCGCCAGGGGGCGGGAGAGTTTGGAGACCCAGTACTTC

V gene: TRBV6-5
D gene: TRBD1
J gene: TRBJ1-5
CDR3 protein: CASSPGGGNQPQHF
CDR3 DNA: TGTGCCAGCAGCCCAGGGGGTGGCAATCAGCCCCAGCATTTT

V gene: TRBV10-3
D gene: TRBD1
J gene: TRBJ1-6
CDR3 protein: CAIRDGQGIVYNSPLHF
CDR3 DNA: TGTGCCATCAGGGATGGACAGGGAATAGTGTATAATTCACCCCTCCACTTT

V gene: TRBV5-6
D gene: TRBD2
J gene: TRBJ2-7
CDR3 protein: CASSLMGSGTIYEQYF
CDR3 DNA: TGTGCCAGCAGCTTGATGGGTAGCGGGACGATCTACGAGCAGTACTTC

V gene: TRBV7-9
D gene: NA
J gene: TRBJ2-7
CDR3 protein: CASSFGFYEQYF
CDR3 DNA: TGTGCCAGCAGCTTTGGCTTCTACGAGCAGTACTTC

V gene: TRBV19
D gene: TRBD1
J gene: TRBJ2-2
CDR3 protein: CASSVPGQGLVGLTGELFF
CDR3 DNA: TGTGCCAGTAGTGTGCCGGGACAGGGTCTGGTTGGGCTTACCGGGGAGCTGTTTTTT

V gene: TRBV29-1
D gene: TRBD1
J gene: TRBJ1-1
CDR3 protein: CSVEGQGAAAFF
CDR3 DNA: TGCAGCGTTGAAGGACAGGGGGCGGCGGCTTTCTTT